The rows below give T cell receptor beta chains drawn from one sample of a study of CD8 T cells in Susac syndrome. Using its own MiXCR run on the immunoSEQ multiplex PCR reads, TCRdb lists one record per CDR3 protein. Of 120,000 to 150,000 distinct CDR3 sequences listed, 90% to 95% are singletons. Sequenced material: CD4+ T cells from PBMCs. The receptors were gathered from a human donor with multiple sclerosis. The CDR3 runs from the conserved cysteine through the conserved F or W. Each record gives: CDR3 protein, CDR3 DNA, clone size, J gene, V gene, D gene. A D gene is named only where the DNA matches it firmly. Clone size is given for some rows only: seen once, a few or many times, or a class if the clone is expanded.

CASSKTGVNSYTF | TGTGCCAGCAGCAAAACAGGGGTCAATAGCTACACCTTC | NA | TRBJ1-2 | TRBV27 | TRBD1
CSAGWSARGDTQYF | TGCAGCGCTGGATGGTCTGCCCGAGGGGATACGCAGTATTTT | NA | TRBJ2-3 | TRBV29-1 | NA
CASSEHGDYGYTF | TGTGCCAGCAGCGAGCACGGGGACTATGGCTACACCTTC | NA | TRBJ1-2 | TRBV9 | NA
CASSEGRGKGVPYNEQFF | TGTGCCAGCAGCGAGGGTAGGGGGAAGGGTGTCCCCTACAATGAGCAGTTCTTC | NA | TRBJ2-1 | TRBV9 | NA
CASRVLRGQGYGYTF | TGTGCCAGCAGGGTCCTCAGGGGGCAAGGGTATGGCTACACCTTC | NA | TRBJ1-2 | TRBV27 | TRBD1
CASSFGLNPPPGTYEQYF | TGCGCCAGCAGCTTTGGTCTTAACCCCCCGCCGGGCACTTACGAGCAGTACTTC | NA | TRBJ2-7 | TRBV5-1 | NA
CASSHPARADEQYF | TGCGCCAGCAGCCACCCCGCTAGGGCTGACGAGCAGTACTTC | NA | TRBJ2-7 | TRBV5-1 | NA
CASCQVRGGELFF | TGTGCCAGCTGCCAAGTAAGGGGCGGGGAGCTGTTTTTT | NA | TRBJ2-2 | TRBV19 | NA
CSAPDRSNEQFF | TGCAGTGCTCCGGACAGATCAAATGAGCAGTTCTTC | once | TRBJ2-1 | TRBV20-1 | NA
CASSQFGNQPQHF | TGCGCCAGCAGCCAATTCGGCAATCAGCCCCAGCATTTT | NA | TRBJ1-5 | TRBV4-1 | NA
CASSEDTEAFF | TGTGCCTCCTCGGAGGACACTGAAGCTTTCTTT | NA | TRBJ1-1 | TRBV30 | NA
CASSLTLGQGGTQYF | TGTGCCAGCAGCTTGACATTGGGGCAGGGTGGGACCCAGTACTTC | NA | TRBJ2-5 | TRBV5-6 | NA
CASSLGGQVWTQYF | TGTGCCAGCAGCTTAGGGGGGCAGGTTTGGACCCAGTACTTC | NA | TRBJ2-5 | TRBV5-4 | NA
CASSVQGSGNTIYF | TGTGCCAGCAGCGTCCAGGGATCTGGAAACACCATATATTTT | NA | TRBJ1-3 | TRBV9 | NA
CASSLSSTANGYTF | TGTGCCAGCAGCTTAAGTTCGACAGCGAATGGCTACACCTTC | NA | TRBJ1-2 | TRBV7-3 | NA
CASSLGTLVSDTQYF | TGCGCCAGCAGCTTGGGGACTCTTGTATCAGATACGCAGTATTTT | NA | TRBJ2-3 | TRBV5-1 | NA
CASSQVRQGYNEQFF | TGTGCCAGCAGCCAAGTTAGGCAGGGGTACAATGAGCAGTTCTTC | few | TRBJ2-1 | TRBV4-2 | NA
CASSLGGGSFASYEQYF | TGTGCCAGCAGTTTAGGGGGGGGTAGCTTTGCCTCCTACGAGCAGTACTTC | NA | TRBJ2-7 | TRBV12-3/TRBV12-4 | TRBD2
CASSLGREKNYGYTF | TGTGCCAGCAGCCTTGGACGGGAAAAAAACTATGGCTACACCTTC | NA | TRBJ1-2 | TRBV12-3/TRBV12-4 | NA
CASSLRTVYNEQFF | TGTGCCAGCAGTTTACGGACAGTCTACAATGAGCAGTTCTTC | NA | TRBJ2-1 | TRBV27 | NA
CASSLGSDNEKLFF | TGCGCCAGCAGCTTGGGGTCAGATAATGAAAAACTGTTTTTT | NA | TRBJ1-4 | TRBV5-1 | NA
CASSLKAGGYNEQFF | TGCGCCAGCAGCTTGAAAGCGGGAGGGTACAATGAGCAGTTCTTC | NA | TRBJ2-1 | TRBV5-1 | TRBD2
CASSLLSAVGNSPLHF | TGTGCCAGCAGTTTACTGTCCGCAGTGGGGAATTCACCCCTCCACTTT | once | TRBJ1-6 | TRBV12-3/TRBV12-4 | NA
CASRQDRLYEQYF | TGTGCCAGCAGGCAAGACCGGTTATACGAGCAGTACTTC | NA | TRBJ2-7 | TRBV6-6 | NA
CASSGDSRVGSPLHF | TGTGCCAGCAGTGGGGACAGCCGAGTCGGTTCACCCCTCCACTTT | NA | TRBJ1-6 | TRBV12-3/TRBV12-4 | TRBD1
CASSLRGPRQPQHF | TGTGCCAGCAGTCTCAGGGGTCCTAGGCAGCCCCAGCATTTT | once | TRBJ1-5 | TRBV12-3/TRBV12-4 | NA
CSVPPGGGLNEQFF | TGCAGCGTTCCCCCCGGGGGGGGCCTCAATGAGCAGTTCTTC | NA | TRBJ2-1 | TRBV29-1 | TRBD2
CASSPRWGTKNIQYF | TGTGCCAGCAGCCCCCGTTGGGGGACCAAAAACATTCAGTACTTC | NA | TRBJ2-4 | TRBV5-6 | NA
CASSPRGGGELFF | TGTGCCAGCAGCCCCCGCGGGGGCGGGGAGCTGTTTTTT | NA | TRBJ2-2 | TRBV7-2 | TRBD2
CATSMTGFVQPQHF | TGTGCCACCAGTATGACAGGTTTCGTTCAGCCCCAGCATTTT | NA | TRBJ1-5 | TRBV15 | NA
CASSVDRNTEAFF | TGTGCCAGCAGTGTAGACAGGAACACTGAAGCTTTCTTT | few | TRBJ1-1 | TRBV12-3/TRBV12-4 | NA